Following are 22 T cell receptor beta chains from one sample sequenced in a study of blood T cell repertoires in COVID-19. Sequencing was performed with immunoSEQ multiplex PCR; in TCRdb, only in-frame clones are kept and a portion is missing. This sample has 130,000 to 150,000 clones, with 80% to 90% found just once. Specimen: peripheral blood. The receptors originated from a human donor with acute or convalescent COVID-19. The donor label of this sample is uncertain.

This chain links TRBV15 with TRBJ2-1, with 12 bases fitting TRBD2. Trimming took 9 bases from V and 2 from J; bases not matched to a gene: 5. The germline V gene has CDR1 LNHNV and CDR2 YYDKDF (reference sequence). This CDR3 is 15 amino acids long. The CDR3 DNA is TGTGCCACTCTAGCGGGGGGGCTCCCCTACAATGAGCAGTTCTTC. Amino acid sequence: CATLAGGLPYNEQFF.

This clone appeared once. This chain connects TRBV27 to TRBJ2-7; D gene unclear. V was pared by 0 bases and J by 6 bases, with 15 bases between. Germline lookup yields CDR1 MNHEY and CDR2 SMNVEV (reference sequence). The length of the CDR3 is 15 residues. The CDR3 DNA follows: TGTGCCAGCAGTTTATCGCTGGCAGGCCAGCCCGAGCAGTACTTC. Translation gives CASSLSLAGQPEQYF.

The gene calls are TRBV19 and TRBJ1-6; tentative D call: TRBD1 (6 bases). With 5 bases removed from V and 2 bases from J, the gap between germline ends came to 10 bases. From germline, CDR1 is LNHDA and CDR2 SQIVND (reference sequence). This CDR3 contains 15 residues. CDR3 sequence: CASSEQGAYNSPLHF. Written as DNA, the CDR3 is TGTGCCAGTAGTGAACAGGGAGCCTATAATTCACCCCTCCACTTT. The complete variable domain, with remaining parts taken from reference TRBV19 and TRBJ1-6, reads DGGITQSPKYLFRKEGQNVTLSCEQNLNHDAMYWYRQDPGQGLRLIYYSQIVNDFQKGDIAEGYSVSREKKESFPLTVTSAQKNPTAFYLCASSEQGAYNSPLHFGNGTRLTVT.

The chain is built from TRBV29-1 and TRBJ1-4; D may be TRBD1 (5 bases). Germline V CDR1 and CDR2: SQVTM, ANQGSEA. The V end lost 6 bases, the J end lost 6 bases, and 11 bases lay between the germline ends. The CDR3 spans 12 residues. This CDR3 is CSVLAGDEKLFF. The DNA for the CDR3 is TGCAGCGTCCTTGCGGGGGATGAAAAACTGTTTTTT.

The chain carries TRBV7-6 and TRBJ1-1; D is perhaps TRBD1 (5 bases). V was cut by 8 bases and J by 4 bases, with 14 bases left in between. The germline CDR1 and CDR2 sequences are SGHVS and FNYEAQ. CDR3 length: 13 amino acids. The CDR3 nucleotides are TGTGCCAGCTCGCGGGGGGGGAGCACTGAAGCTTTCTTT. Its translation is CASSRGGSTEAFF.

This chain connects TRBV24-1 to TRBJ1-5; D uncertain. The CDR3 consists of 14 residues. V shed 6 bases and J shed 3 bases, with 11 bases lying between them. Germline CDR1 reads KGHDR; CDR2 reads SFDVKD. The CDR3 loop reads CATSPKGVNQPQHF. The CDR3, as DNA: TGTGCCACCAGTCCCAAAGGAGTCAATCAGCCCCAGCATTTT.

In this sample, this clone turned up a few times. This rearrangement joins TRBV29-1 to TRBJ2-1; 7 bases agree with TRBD1. The CDR3 loop spans 13 amino acids. Germline V lookup: CDR1 SQVTM, CDR2 ANQGSEA. Losses at the gene ends were 8 bases for V and 8 bases for J; bases not matched to a gene: 12. The CDR3 DNA reads TGCAGCTCAGGAGCGACAGGGTTTGATGAGCAGTTCTTC. It is translated as CSSGATGFDEQFF.

The chain recombines TRBV5-1 with TRBJ2-1; 9 bases map to TRBD2. The CDR3 spans 15 residues. Trimming cost V 0 bases and J 7 bases; bases outside gene matches: 5. CDR1 SGHRS and CDR2 YFSETQ come from the germline V gene. CDR3: CASSLDSGGSNEQFF. CDR3 in DNA: TGCGCCAGCAGCTTGGATAGCGGGGGCAGTAATGAGCAGTTCTTC.

The CDR3 sequence: CASRGPNYEQYV. CDR3 nucleotides: TGTGCCAGCAGGGGGCCTAACTACGAGCAGTACGTC. The chain joins TRBV6-5 to TRBJ2-7; maybe TRBD1 (5 bases). The V gene lost 6 bases and the J gene lost 3 bases, with 9 bases spanning the gap. Germline values: CDR1 MNHEY, CDR2 SVGAGI. The CDR3 totals 12 residues.

This chain joins TRBV14 and TRBJ1-2; D may be TRBD1 (6 bases). The germline V gene has CDR1 SGHDN and CDR2 FVKESK. The V end lost 0 bases, the J end lost 4 bases, and 9 bases lay between the germline ends. The CDR3 loop spans 14 amino acids. In nucleotides, the CDR3 is TGTGCCAGCAGCCAAGATTCAGGGGCCTATGGCTACACCTTC. Translating gives CASSQDSGAYGYTF.

V is TRBV6-5 and J is TRBJ1-1; 9 bases line up with TRBD1. This CDR3 contains 13 residues. In germline, CDR1 is MNHEY, CDR2 SVGAGI. Unmatched junction bases numbered 7, after V lost 3 bases and J lost 11 bases. The CDR3 coding sequence is TGTGCCAGCAGTTATCCCGGACAGGGGAGGGCTTTCTTT. It yields the protein CASSYPGQGRAFF.

This chain links TRBV5-6 with TRBJ1-4; tentatively, D is TRBD1 (5 bases). There are 15 residues in the CDR3. V dropped 3 bases and J dropped 3 bases, with 12 bases sitting between them. CDR1 is SGHDT and CDR2 is YYEEEE in the germline V gene. CDR3 in amino acids: CASSYRQIPNEKLFF. CDR3 sequence (DNA): TGTGCCAGCAGCTACAGACAGATCCCTAATGAAAAACTGTTTTTT.

The chain carries TRBV19 and TRBJ1-1; D call uncertain. Trimming cost V 3 bases and J 4 bases, with 12 bases left between them. In germline, CDR1 is LNHDA, CDR2 SQIVND (reference sequence). The CDR3 is made up of 14 amino acids. The CDR3 nucleotides are TGTGCCAGTAGTATTAAGCACGGTACCACTGAAGCTTTCTTT. Encoded protein: CASSIKHGTTEAFF.

This chain uses TRBV6-2 or TRBV6-3 with TRBJ1-6; D is uncertain. This CDR3 has 16 amino acids. Per germline, CDR1 MNHEY and CDR2 SVGEGT. With 5 bases removed from V and 0 bases from J, the gap between germline ends came to 11 bases. The DNA of the CDR3 is TGTGCCAGCAGTCGACCCCGGAGCTCCTATAATTCACCCCTCCACTTT. This translates into CASSRPRSSYNSPLHF.

CDR3 DNA: TGTGCCAGCACCGACAGGACAGCGGCGAAATCACCCCTCCACTTT. Encoded protein: CASTDRTAAKSPLHF. The V and J genes are TRBV6-1 and TRBJ1-6; TRBD1 is a possible D gene (6 bases). The CDR3 runs 15 residues. Trimming pared 7 bases from V and 10 bases from J, leaving 20 bases between. The germline V gene encodes CDR1 MNHNS and CDR2 SASEGT.

The rearrangement joins TRBV5-4 to TRBJ1-3; D not resolved. The CDR3 runs 15 residues. Trimming pared 0 bases from V and 4 bases from J, leaving 11 bases between. Germline CDR1 is SGHNT and CDR2 is YYREEE (reference sequence). The CDR3 reads CASSLARGFGNTIYF. The CDR3 bases are TGTGCCAGCAGCTTGGCACGCGGGTTCGGAAACACCATATATTTT.

The V gene is TRBV19, the J gene TRBJ1-1; 9 nucleotides agree with TRBD1. V shed 6 bases and J 0 bases; nucleotides not matched to a gene: 8. CDR3 length: 16 amino acids. Germline lookup yields CDR1 LNHDA and CDR2 SQIVND (reference sequence). CDR3 coding DNA: TGTGCCAGTAGCCCCGCGGGACAGGGAGTGAACACTGAAGCTTTCTTT. Amino acids: CASSPAGQGVNTEAFF.

CDR3 protein: CASSSGGSTDTQYF. The CDR3 DNA reads as TGTGCCAGCAGCTCAGGGGGTAGCACAGATACGCAGTATTTT. The chain has TRBV5-4 and TRBJ2-3, with 7 nucleotides matching TRBD1. J was trimmed by 0 bases and V by 3 bases; bases with no gene match: 1. Germline V CDR1 and CDR2: SGHNT, YYREEE (reference sequence). The CDR3 is 14 amino acids.

This clone was seen only once. V usage is TRBV6-1 and J usage is TRBJ2-2, with TRBD1 identical over 8 bases. CDR3 length: 16 amino acids. The germline CDR1 and CDR2 sequences are MNHNS and SASEGT. V shed 4 bases, J shed 0 bases, and the junction held 4 bases outside the gene matches. In nucleotides, the CDR3 is TGTGCCAGCAGTGCTCAGGGGGCCACGAACACCGGGGAGCTGTTTTTT. Translating gives CASSAQGATNTGELFF.

This chain connects TRBV9 to TRBJ1-3, with D perhaps TRBD1 (6 bases). The CDR3 contains 15 residues. Trimming removed 4 bases at V and 0 bases at J, with 11 bases between. Looked up from germline, CDR1 is SGDLS and CDR2 is YYNGEE. CDR3 sequence reads: CASSLGTTSGNTIYF. In nucleotides, the CDR3 is TGTGCCAGCAGCCTGGGGACAACCTCTGGAAACACCATATATTTT.

This sequence joins TRBV24-1 and TRBJ2-1; a weak D match, TRBD2 (7 bases). Trimming cost V 2 bases and J 0 bases, with 10 bases left between them. In germline, CDR1 is KGHDR, CDR2 SFDVKD. This CDR3 comprises 16 residues. The CDR3 DNA sequence: TGTGCCACCAGTGATTCAGGGGAGGGCTCCTACAATGAGCAGTTCTTC. Residues: CATSDSGEGSYNEQFF.

The V and J genes are TRBV4-1 and TRBJ2-6; D is possibly TRBD1 (5 bases). Germline V CDR1 and CDR2: MGHRA, YSYEKL. Trimming shortened V by 3 bases and J by 0 bases, and 9 bases separated the two germline ends. The CDR3 length is 16 residues. CDR3 residues: CASSQGQGSGANVLTF. The CDR3 coding sequence is TGCGCCAGCAGCCAGGGTCAGGGCTCTGGGGCCAACGTCCTGACTTTC.